One and the same sample provided the 29 T cell receptor beta chains below, sequenced in a study of T cells in Graves' hyperthyroidism and ophthalmopathy. Amplification of TCR beta CDR3 regions was performed using RNA transcripts as template. The HTBI primer set was used in a first-round RT-PCR of the TCR CDR3. TCRdb fed the multiplex PCR reads into MiXCR, producing one record per CDR3 protein. The sample contains about 480,000 distinct CDR3 sequences, roughly 22% of which appear only once. Source material: blood. Every receptor here comes from a woman in her 70s with Graves' ophthalmopathy.

Ten or more counts support this clonotype. V is TRBV28 and J is TRBJ1-5; D is ambiguous. The CDR3 contains 13 residues. V lost 0 bases and J lost 5, with 5 bases in between. Germline lookup yields CDR1 MDHEN and CDR2 SYDVKM. As DNA, the CDR3 is TGTGCCAGCAGTTTATGGGGTGATCAGCCCCAGCATTTT. It translates to CASSLWGDQPQHF.

Points on this clonotype: The junction departs from germline at one end; a sequencing error may be responsible. This chain's CDR3 is CASRAGQGGILLTYEQDF. The CDR3, as DNA: TGTGCCAGCAGAGCCGGGCAAGGGGGGATTCTTTTGACCTACGAGCAGGACTTC. The J gene is TRBJ2-7, the V gene TRBV6-1; D is possibly TRBD1 or TRBD2 (6 bases each). This CDR3 has 18 amino acids. The germline V gene encodes CDR1 MNHNS and CDR2 SASEGT.

This sequence joins TRBV27 and TRBJ2-5; tentative D call: TRBD1 (7 bases). The V gene's germline CDR1 is MNHEY and CDR2 SMNVEV (reference sequence). CDR3 length equals 15 residues. V was shortened by 6 bases and J by 0 bases, with 14 bases between the two germline ends. The CDR3 sequence is CASRARGAYQETQYF. CDR3 coding DNA: TGTGCCAGCAGGGCCAGGGGGGCGTACCAAGAGACCCAGTACTTC.

This clonotype appeared a few times. The chain couples TRBV20-1 to TRBJ1-1, with TRBD1 matching over 7 bases. The germline V gene has CDR1 DFQATT and CDR2 SNEGSKA (reference sequence). V dropped 3 bases and J dropped 7; count of bases not matched to a gene: 2. This CDR3 is 11 amino acids long. The CDR3 coding sequence is TGCAGTGCTAGCGGGACAGTTGAAGCTTTCTTT. Its protein product is CSASGTVEAFF.

The chain is built from TRBV5-1 and TRBJ1-4, with a weak D call TRBD1 (6 bases). The V and J ends lost 4 bases and 5 bases respectively, with 12 bases between them. CDR1 and CDR2 from the germline V gene are SGHRS and YFSETQ. The CDR3 has 14 amino acids. CDR3 region: CASSVDSLNEKLFF. CDR3 in DNA: TGCGCCAGCAGCGTGGACAGCCTGAATGAAAAACTGTTTTTT.

This clonotype came up a few times. The chain couples TRBV5-1 to TRBJ2-7; TRBD1 is a possible D gene (6 bases). Trimming pared 3 bases from V and 7 bases from J, leaving 17 bases between. The germline V gene has CDR1 SGHRS and CDR2 YFSETQ. The CDR3 consists of 14 residues. This CDR3 reads CASSWGAQGREQYF. CDR3 in DNA: TGCGCCAGCAGCTGGGGCGCACAGGGTCGGGAGCAGTACTTC.

Many counts were recorded for this clonotype. This chain uses TRBV2 with TRBJ1-2, with D tentatively TRBD1 (6 bases). Germline V gives CDR1 SNHLY, CDR2 FYNNEI. V was pared by 3 bases and J by 4 bases, with 9 bases between. This CDR3 is 13 amino acids long. In DNA, the CDR3 is TGTGCCAGCAGTGAGGGGGCTAGCTATGGCTACACCTTC. As protein: CASSEGASYGYTF.

Comment on this clonotype: A read error may be the cause here, since a much bigger clone is one base away. The chain couples TRBV12-3 or TRBV12-4 to TRBJ2-1; tentatively, D is TRBD2 (6 bases). CDR3 length: 15 residues. The CDR3 sequence: CASSMGLPPYNEQLF. As DNA, the CDR3 is TGTGCCAGCAGCATGGGACTGCCCCCCTACAATGAGCAGCTCTTC.

This clonotype showed up just a few times. The genes are TRBV6-1 and TRBJ2-2, with D unresolved. This CDR3 region has 13 residues. Trimming left V 8 bases short and J 7 bases short, with 14 bases between. Germline V gives CDR1 MNHNS, CDR2 SASEGT. The CDR3 nucleotides are TGTGCCAGCCGTTTGGGGTTTATCGGGGAGCTGTTTTTT. Encoded protein: CASRLGFIGELFF.

This clonotype has a count of ten or more. The rearrangement links TRBV15 to TRBJ2-3, with D possibly being TRBD2 (6 bases). The CDR3 is made up of 13 amino acids. Germline V gene lookup returns CDR1 LNHNV and CDR2 YYDKDF (reference sequence). V shed 5 bases and J shed 7 bases, with 13 bases lying between them. The CDR3: CATSGVAVHTQYF. In nucleotides, the CDR3 is TGTGCCACCAGCGGAGTAGCGGTACATACGCAGTATTTT.

The rearrangement uses TRBV5-1 and TRBJ2-1, with TRBD2 matching 9 bases. Looked up from germline, CDR1 is SGHRS and CDR2 is YFSETQ. CDR3 length equals 16 residues. V shed 1 base and J 4 bases; nucleotides not matched to a gene: 6. CDR3 protein: CASSLRASGVYNEQFF. CDR3 in DNA: TGCGCCAGCAGCTTGAGAGCTAGCGGGGTATACAATGAGCAGTTCTTC.

This chain joins TRBV7-2 and TRBJ1-2; D unclear. The CDR3 contains 15 residues. The ends were cut back, 1 base at V and 5 bases at J, with 14 bases in the middle. Germline V gene sequence: CDR1 SGHTA, CDR2 FQGNSA. For the CDR3, the DNA is TGTGCCAGCAGCTTAGGCCCAGCAAGCTCGTATGGCTACACCTTC. Translating it yields CASSLGPASSYGYTF.

The chain joins TRBV9 to TRBJ2-3, with 9 bases identical to TRBD2. Trimming took 4 bases from V and 8 from J; bases not matched to a gene: 14. This CDR3 region has 16 residues. CDR1 SGDLS and CDR2 YYNGEE come from the germline V gene. The CDR3 DNA reads as TGTGCCAGCAGCCCCCTCGGCGGGAGGGAGGGCGGTACGCAGTATTTT. The encoded protein is CASSPLGGREGGTQYF.

This clonotype came up a few times. The chain carries TRBV5-1 and TRBJ1-6; D gene ambiguous. There are 13 residues in the CDR3. Germline assignment: CDR1 SGHRS and CDR2 YFSETQ. The V end was cut by 2 bases, the J end by 7 bases, with 7 bases between. CDR3 DNA: TGCGCCAGCAGCTTAGAAGGGAATTCACCCCTCCACTTT. Translating gives CASSLEGNSPLHF. Full variable domain (remainder filled in from reference TRBV5-1 and TRBJ1-6): KAGVTQTPRYLIKTRGQQVTLSCSPISGHRSVSWYQQTPGQGLQFLFEYFSETQRNKGNFPGRFSGRQFSNSRSEMNVSTLELGDSALYLCASSLEGNSPLHFGNGTRLTVT.

This clonotype was counted ten times or more. V is TRBV28 and J is TRBJ2-3; 15 bases map to TRBD2. This CDR3 region has 17 residues. Germline V lookup: CDR1 MDHEN, CDR2 SYDVKM. J was trimmed by 3 bases and V by 2 bases; bases with no gene match: 3. CDR3 amino acids: CASSLRGLAGGTDTQYF. The CDR3 DNA sequence: TGTGCCAGCAGTTTAAGGGGACTAGCGGGAGGAACAGATACGCAGTATTTT.

This sequence joins TRBV6-5 and TRBJ2-2; D remains unclear. CDR1 and CDR2 (germline): MNHEY, SVGAGI. V was clipped by 2 bases and J by 7 bases, with 14 bases between them. This CDR3 spans 15 amino acids. This CDR3 is CASSYTGGLGGELFF. CDR3 sequence (DNA): TGTGCCAGCAGTTACACTGGCGGCTTAGGCGGGGAGCTGTTTTTT.

This clonotype was seen repeatedly, ten times or more. J is TRBJ2-3 and V is TRBV7-8; D possibly uses TRBD1 or TRBD2 (5 bases each). Germline V gene data show CDR1 as SGHVS and CDR2 as FQNEAQ. The ends were cut back, 5 bases at V and 0 bases at J, with 12 bases in the middle. The CDR3 loop spans 15 amino acids. CDR3 loop: CASSAGRVSTDTQYF. In DNA form, the CDR3 reads TGTGCCAGCAGCGCAGGGCGGGTTAGCACAGATACGCAGTATTTT.

This clonotype was detected many times. The J gene is TRBJ1-5, the V gene TRBV2; 8 positions agree with TRBD1. In germline, CDR1 is SNHLY, CDR2 FYNNEI. The V segment lost 4 bases and the J segment 1 base; nucleotides outside the gene matches: 6. This CDR3 is built from 16 residues. The CDR3 loop is CASSGQGAGSNQPQHF. The CDR3 DNA sequence: TGTGCCAGCAGTGGCCAGGGGGCAGGAAGCAATCAGCCCCAGCATTTT.

This clonotype was recorded only once. This chain uses TRBV7-6 with TRBJ1-6; 7 bases match TRBD1. The CDR3 totals 18 residues. Looked up from germline, CDR1 is SGHVS and CDR2 is FNYEAQ. V was pared by 1 base and J by 6 bases, with 12 bases of the junction left unmatched. CDR3 bases: TGTGCCAGCAGCTTAGTAGCCCCCCGACAGGGAGGTAATTCACCCCTCCACTTT. The encoded protein is CASSLVAPRQGGNSPLHF. The whole variable domain, remainder taken from reference TRBV7-6 and TRBJ1-6, is GAGVSQSPRYKVTKRGQDVALRCDPISGHVSLYWYRQALGQGPEFLTYFNYEAQQDKSGLPNDRFSAERPEGSISTLTIQRTEQRDSAMYRCASSLVAPRQGGNSPLHFGNGTRLTVT.

This clonotype was observed many times. The gene calls are TRBV7-3 and TRBJ2-2; TRBD2 is a possible D gene (5 bases). The CDR3 runs 13 residues. The germline V gene encodes CDR1 SGHTA and CDR2 FQGTGA. V was pared by 6 bases and J by 7 bases, with 12 bases between. For the CDR3, the DNA is TGTGCCAGCAGTACAAGGGAGAGCGGGGAGCTGTTTTTT. Its translation is CASSTRESGELFF.

This clonotype was observed a handful of times. The V call is TRBV27, the J call TRBJ2-3, with 7 bases identical to TRBD1. This CDR3 comprises 18 residues. Per the germline V gene, CDR1 is MNHEY and CDR2 is SMNVEV (reference sequence). Trimming removed 5 bases from V and 2 bases from J; junction bases left unmatched: 16. CDR3 region: CASSTSGTAATFTDTQYF. DNA of the CDR3: TGTGCCAGCAGTACGTCCGGGACAGCAGCGACCTTCACAGATACGCAGTATTTT.

This clonotype was recorded many times. The chain has TRBV11-2 and TRBJ1-1, with D unclear. Deletions cut 5 bases from V and 3 bases from J, with 13 bases between. The CDR3 extends over 14 amino acids. Germline-derived CDR1 and CDR2 are SGHAT and FQNNGV. The CDR3 DNA reads as TGTGCCAGCAGCCTCTATAAGGGCGACACTGAAGCTTTCTTT. This codes for CASSLYKGDTEAFF.

The J gene is TRBJ2-4, the V gene TRBV3-1; no clear D. Trimming removed 0 bases from V and 0 bases from J, with 12 bases in between. Looked up from germline, CDR1 is LGHDT and CDR2 is YNNKEL (reference sequence). CDR3 length: 17 amino acids. The CDR3 nucleotides read TGTGCCAGCAGCCAAGATTTTAGAGCCTTAGCCAAAAACATTCAGTACTTC. Protein sequence: CASSQDFRALAKNIQYF.

The chain combines TRBV5-1 with TRBJ2-1; D perhaps matches TRBD2 (6 bases). V was clipped by 6 bases and J by 0 bases, with 13 bases between them. CDR3 size: 15 residues. Germline CDR1 SGHRS, CDR2 YFSETQ. This CDR3 reads CASKRDLSSYNEQFF. The CDR3 region has the DNA TGCGCCAGCAAGAGGGACTTGAGCTCCTACAATGAGCAGTTCTTC. The entire variable domain, with the rest obtained from reference TRBV5-1 and TRBJ2-1, is as follows: KAGVTQTPRYLIKTRGQQVTLSCSPISGHRSVSWYQQTPGQGLQFLFEYFSETQRNKGNFPGRFSGRQFSNSRSEMNVSTLELGDSALYLCASKRDLSSYNEQFFGPGTRLTVL.

The chain links TRBV3-1 to TRBJ2-2; D is perhaps TRBD1 (5 bases). This CDR3 is 14 amino acids long. Trimming pared 0 bases from V and 5 bases from J, leaving 7 bases between. Germline V gene lookup returns CDR1 LGHDT and CDR2 YNNKEL (reference sequence). In DNA, the CDR3 is TGTGCCAGCAGCCAAGAGGGGCCGACCGGGGAGCTGTTTTTT. The encoded protein is CASSQEGPTGELFF.

This clonotype has a count of ten or more. CDR3 DNA: TGCAGTGCTAGAGATCGGGGAACCTATAGCAATCAGCCCCAGCATTTT. Translated: CSARDRGTYSNQPQHF. J is TRBJ1-5 and V is TRBV20-1, with D unclear. Germline CDR1 DFQATT, CDR2 SNEGSKA (reference sequence). This CDR3 region has 16 residues. Between the trimmed V and J ends, which lost 0 bases and 0 bases, there was a span of 12 bases.

The rearrangement links TRBV7-9 to TRBJ2-7, with 9 bases lining up with TRBD1. The CDR3 contains 17 residues. Germline lookup yields CDR1 SEHNR and CDR2 FQNEAQ (reference sequence). The junction had 13 bases not matched to a gene; V was cut back by 5 bases and J by 2 bases. The CDR3 sequence is CASSPSRGQGSPYEQYF. CDR3 DNA: TGTGCCAGCAGCCCAAGCAGAGGACAGGGGTCGCCCTACGAGCAGTACTTC.

In this sample, this clonotype turned up a few times. The V call is TRBV27, the J call TRBJ2-7; 11 bases fit TRBD1. J was trimmed by 6 bases and V by 5 bases; bases with no gene match: 6. The CDR3 runs to 14 residues. CDR1 is MNHEY and CDR2 is SMNVEV in the germline V gene (reference sequence). The CDR3 here is CASSPADRGREQYF. CDR3 in DNA: TGTGCCAGCAGTCCGGCGGACAGGGGGCGCGAGCAGTACTTC.

The rearrangement uses TRBV7-3 and TRBJ1-2; D uncertain. The V gene's germline CDR1 is SGHTA and CDR2 FQGTGA. V dropped 2 bases and J dropped 5 bases, with 9 bases sitting between them. The CDR3 totals 13 residues. CDR3 sequence reads: CASSLVGLYGYTF. The CDR3 region has the DNA TGTGCCAGCAGCTTAGTAGGGTTGTATGGCTACACCTTC.